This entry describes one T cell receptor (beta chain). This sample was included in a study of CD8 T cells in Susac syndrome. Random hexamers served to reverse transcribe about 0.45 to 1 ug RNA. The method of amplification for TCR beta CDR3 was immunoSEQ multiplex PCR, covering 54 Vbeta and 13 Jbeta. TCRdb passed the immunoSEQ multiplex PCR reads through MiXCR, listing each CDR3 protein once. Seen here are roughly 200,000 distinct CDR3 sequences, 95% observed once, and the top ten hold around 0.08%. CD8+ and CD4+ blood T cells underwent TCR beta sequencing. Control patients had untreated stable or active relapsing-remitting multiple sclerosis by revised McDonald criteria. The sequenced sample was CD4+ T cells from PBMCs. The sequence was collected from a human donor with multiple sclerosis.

As DNA, the CDR3 is TGTGCCAGCAGAATGGACAGTCTGAACACTGAAGCTTTCTTT. It is translated as CASRMDSLNTEAFF. The genes are TRBV3-1 and TRBJ1-1, with D maybe TRBD1 (6 bases). Per germline, CDR1 LGHDT and CDR2 YNNKEL (reference sequence). Between the trimmed V and J ends, which lost 6 bases and 0 bases, there was a span of 11 bases. The CDR3 has 14 amino acids.